These T cell receptor beta chains were read from a single sample in a study of cytotoxic CD8 clonotypes in ibrutinib-treated CLL. Produced via immunoSEQ multiplex PCR; TCRdb's table is partial and in-frame only. The repertoire holds approximately 330,000 clones, with 80% as singletons. Here the sequenced sample was PBMCs, taken before ibrutinib treatment. The receptors were sampled from a human donor with chronic lymphocytic leukemia. The CDR3 runs from the conserved cysteine through the conserved F or W. Fields, in order: J gene, clone size, V gene, D gene, CDR3 length, CDR3 DNA, CDR3 protein. The D gene is left open where the match is weak. Rows give clone size only sometimes, using once, few, many, or a class for an expanded clone.

j_call: TRBJ1-5
clone_size: NA
v_call: TRBV6-4
d_call: NA
cdr3_length: 12
cdr3_nt: TGTGCCAGCAGTTACGCCAGTCAGCCCCAGCATTTT
cdr3_aa: CASSYASQPQHF

j_call: TRBJ1-4
clone_size: NA
v_call: TRBV2
d_call: NA
cdr3_length: 14
cdr3_nt: TGTGCCAGCAGCCCGACAGCAACTAATGAAAAACTGTTTTTT
cdr3_aa: CASSPTATNEKLFF

j_call: TRBJ2-3
clone_size: NA
v_call: TRBV7-9
d_call: NA
cdr3_length: 16
cdr3_nt: TGTGCCAGCAGAGAGAGCCGGATGTCTAGCACAGATACGCAGTATTTT
cdr3_aa: CASRESRMSSTDTQYF

j_call: TRBJ2-7
clone_size: once
v_call: TRBV11-3
d_call: TRBD1
cdr3_length: 13
cdr3_nt: TGTGCCAGCAGCCAGGGACAGGCCTACGAGCAGTACTTC
cdr3_aa: CASSQGQAYEQYF

j_call: TRBJ1-2
clone_size: NA
v_call: TRBV28
d_call: NA
cdr3_length: 15
cdr3_nt: TGTGCCAGCAAGCCCGACATCGCCTATAACTATGGCTACACCTTC
cdr3_aa: CASKPDIAYNYGYTF

j_call: TRBJ1-2
clone_size: NA
v_call: TRBV14
d_call: TRBD1
cdr3_length: 14
cdr3_nt: TGTGCCAGCAGCCAAGAGACAGGGTCTAGTGGCTACACCTTC
cdr3_aa: CASSQETGSSGYTF

j_call: TRBJ2-7
clone_size: NA
v_call: TRBV7-9
d_call: NA
cdr3_length: 13
cdr3_nt: TGTGCCAGCAGCTTGGCTGCGGCCTACGAGCAGTACTTC
cdr3_aa: CASSLAAAYEQYF

j_call: TRBJ2-2
clone_size: NA
v_call: TRBV5-6
d_call: NA
cdr3_length: 14
cdr3_nt: TGTGCCAGCAGCCCTGACCTATCAGGCGGGGAGCTGTTTTTT
cdr3_aa: CASSPDLSGGELFF

j_call: TRBJ2-1
clone_size: NA
v_call: TRBV11-2
d_call: NA
cdr3_length: 17
cdr3_nt: TGTGCCAGCAGCTTCCGAGGAGGGGGCTCCTCCTACAATGAGCAGTTCTTC
cdr3_aa: CASSFRGGGSSYNEQFF

j_call: TRBJ1-2
clone_size: NA
v_call: TRBV23-1
d_call: TRBD1
cdr3_length: 15
cdr3_nt: TGCGCCAGCAGACTGTGGACAGGGGGTACGGATGGCTACACCTTC
cdr3_aa: CASRLWTGGTDGYTF

j_call: TRBJ2-3
clone_size: NA
v_call: TRBV5-1
d_call: NA
cdr3_length: 16
cdr3_nt: TGCGCCAGCAGCTTGGATGGGGGGGCGAGCACAGATACGCAGTATTTT
cdr3_aa: CASSLDGGASTDTQYF

j_call: TRBJ1-1
clone_size: NA
v_call: TRBV5-6
d_call: NA
cdr3_length: 16
cdr3_nt: TGTGCCAGCAGCTTGACAGTTGGGGGTATGAACACTGAAGCTTTCTTT
cdr3_aa: CASSLTVGGMNTEAFF

j_call: TRBJ2-7
clone_size: few
v_call: TRBV4-1
d_call: TRBD2
cdr3_length: 16
cdr3_nt: TGCGCCAGCAGCCAGGAGACGGGACTACCAACCTACGAGCAGTACTTC
cdr3_aa: CASSQETGLPTYEQYF

j_call: TRBJ1-2
clone_size: few
v_call: TRBV5-6
d_call: NA
cdr3_length: 12
cdr3_nt: TGTGCCAGCAGCTTGCAAGGTCTTCGCTACACCTTC
cdr3_aa: CASSLQGLRYTF

j_call: TRBJ1-1
clone_size: once
v_call: TRBV7-9
d_call: TRBD1
cdr3_length: 14
cdr3_nt: TGTGCCAGCAGCCGGGACAGGCTGAACACTGAAGCTTTCTTT
cdr3_aa: CASSRDRLNTEAFF

j_call: TRBJ1-5
clone_size: NA
v_call: TRBV27
d_call: TRBD1
cdr3_length: 15
cdr3_nt: TGTGCCAGCAGAGGGACAGGGAGGCTGTGGCAGCCCCAGCATTTT
cdr3_aa: CASRGTGRLWQPQHF

j_call: TRBJ2-1
clone_size: NA
v_call: TRBV12-5
d_call: TRBD2
cdr3_length: 14
cdr3_nt: TGTGCTAGTGGTTGGACTAGCGGGAGGGATGAGCAGTTCTTC
cdr3_aa: CASGWTSGRDEQFF

j_call: TRBJ1-5
clone_size: NA
v_call: TRBV19
d_call: TRBD1
cdr3_length: 13
cdr3_nt: TGTGCCAGCGGGACAGGGCTAAATCAGCCCCAGCATTTT
cdr3_aa: CASGTGLNQPQHF

j_call: TRBJ1-1
clone_size: NA
v_call: TRBV4-3
d_call: NA
cdr3_length: 15
cdr3_nt: TGCGCCAGCAGCCAAGAGGAGGGTAGGGACACTGAAGCTTTCTTT
cdr3_aa: CASSQEEGRDTEAFF

j_call: TRBJ1-2
clone_size: NA
v_call: TRBV25-1
d_call: NA
cdr3_length: 13
cdr3_nt: TGTGCCAGCAGGACCCGGGCAGGGTATGGCTACACCTTC
cdr3_aa: CASRTRAGYGYTF

j_call: TRBJ2-5
clone_size: NA
v_call: TRBV6-5
d_call: NA
cdr3_length: 15
cdr3_nt: TGTGCCAGCAGTAACCCCGTCCGACTCCAAGAGACCCAGTACTTC
cdr3_aa: CASSNPVRLQETQYF

j_call: TRBJ2-3
clone_size: NA
v_call: TRBV27
d_call: TRBD2
cdr3_length: 15
cdr3_nt: TGTGCCAGCAGTACCCCTAGCGGGGCCACAGATACGCAGTATTTT
cdr3_aa: CASSTPSGATDTQYF

j_call: TRBJ2-7
clone_size: NA
v_call: TRBV5-1
d_call: TRBD1
cdr3_length: 15
cdr3_nt: TGCGCCAGCAGCACTCGACAGGGCTCGGGCTACGAGCAGTACTTC
cdr3_aa: CASSTRQGSGYEQYF

j_call: TRBJ2-7
clone_size: NA
v_call: TRBV5-4
d_call: TRBD1
cdr3_length: 16
cdr3_nt: TGTGCCAGCAGCTTTGCCGCTAACCGGGACAGCTACGAGCAGTACTTC
cdr3_aa: CASSFAANRDSYEQYF

j_call: TRBJ1-2
clone_size: NA
v_call: TRBV29-1
d_call: TRBD1
cdr3_length: 13
cdr3_nt: TGCAGCGTCGTTGAGGGGGCAGTCTATGGCTACACCTTC
cdr3_aa: CSVVEGAVYGYTF

j_call: TRBJ2-5
clone_size: NA
v_call: TRBV4-2
d_call: NA
cdr3_length: 14
cdr3_nt: TGTGCCAGCAGCCAAGATCGTTTAGGGGGGACCCAGTACTTC
cdr3_aa: CASSQDRLGGTQYF

j_call: TRBJ2-5
clone_size: NA
v_call: TRBV4-2
d_call: TRBD2
cdr3_length: 16
cdr3_nt: TGTGCCAGCAGCCCGACTAGCGGGTACCCCAGAGAGACCCAGTACTTC
cdr3_aa: CASSPTSGYPRETQYF

j_call: TRBJ2-1
clone_size: NA
v_call: TRBV21-1
d_call: NA
cdr3_length: 17
cdr3_nt: TGTGCCAGCACCCCAGAATTCGGACTAGCGGGAAAGGATGAGCAGTTCTTC
cdr3_aa: CASTPEFGLAGKDEQFF

j_call: TRBJ2-5
clone_size: NA
v_call: TRBV4-3
d_call: NA
cdr3_length: 15
cdr3_nt: TGCGCCAGCAGCCAAGAGATGAGCGGAACAGAGACCCAGTACTTC
cdr3_aa: CASSQEMSGTETQYF

j_call: TRBJ1-2
clone_size: NA
v_call: TRBV9
d_call: TRBD1
cdr3_length: 17
cdr3_nt: TGTGCCAGCAGCGTAGTTGACAGGGGGGATCCTAACTATGGCTACACCTTC
cdr3_aa: CASSVVDRGDPNYGYTF

j_call: TRBJ2-7
clone_size: NA
v_call: TRBV6-1
d_call: NA
cdr3_length: 15
cdr3_nt: TGTGCCAGCAGGCTAGGACTAGTAGGGGGTTACGAGCAGTACTTC
cdr3_aa: CASRLGLVGGYEQYF

j_call: TRBJ1-2
clone_size: NA
v_call: TRBV27
d_call: NA
cdr3_length: 15
cdr3_nt: TGTGCCAGCAGTTTGTCGCGCGGGGGTGGCTATGGCTACACCTTC
cdr3_aa: CASSLSRGGGYGYTF

j_call: TRBJ2-3
clone_size: NA
v_call: TRBV15
d_call: NA
cdr3_length: 15
cdr3_nt: TGTGCCACCAGCAGAGGCCAGCTTAGCACAGATACGCAGTATTTT
cdr3_aa: CATSRGQLSTDTQYF

j_call: TRBJ2-7
clone_size: NA
v_call: TRBV19
d_call: TRBD1
cdr3_length: 17
cdr3_nt: TGTGCCAGTAGTATCTTCGGTGGACAGGATAGCTCCTACGAGCAGTACTTC
cdr3_aa: CASSIFGGQDSSYEQYF

j_call: TRBJ1-4
clone_size: NA
v_call: TRBV18
d_call: NA
cdr3_length: 12
cdr3_nt: TGTGCCAGCTCACCATCTACGAACAAACTGTTTTTT
cdr3_aa: CASSPSTNKLFF

j_call: TRBJ2-5
clone_size: once
v_call: TRBV1
d_call: NA
cdr3_length: 14
cdr3_nt: TGCACCAGCAGCCAAACTAGCGGGAGGGAGACCCAGTACTTC
cdr3_aa: CTSSQTSGRETQYF

j_call: TRBJ2-5
clone_size: once
v_call: TRBV5-1
d_call: NA
cdr3_length: 15
cdr3_nt: TGCGCCAGCAGCTGGGAACTTCGACGTCAAGAGACCCAGTACTTC
cdr3_aa: CASSWELRRQETQYF

j_call: TRBJ1-2
clone_size: NA
v_call: TRBV11-2
d_call: NA
cdr3_length: 13
cdr3_nt: TGTGCCAGCAGCCTCTCTCACTTCTATGGCTACACCTTC
cdr3_aa: CASSLSHFYGYTF

j_call: TRBJ1-2
clone_size: NA
v_call: TRBV6-6
d_call: TRBD1
cdr3_length: 13
cdr3_nt: TGTGCCTGCCGGGACAGCTATATGTGGGGCTACACCTTC
cdr3_aa: CACRDSYMWGYTF

j_call: TRBJ2-1
clone_size: NA
v_call: TRBV15
d_call: NA
cdr3_length: 15
cdr3_nt: TGTGCCACCAACCGAGGACCAGACAATTACAATGAGCAGTTCTTC
cdr3_aa: CATNRGPDNYNEQFF

j_call: TRBJ2-1
clone_size: NA
v_call: TRBV5-1
d_call: NA
cdr3_length: 15
cdr3_nt: TGCGCCAGCAGCTTGGTCGCTAGTCCTCCCGATGAGCAGTTCTTC
cdr3_aa: CASSLVASPPDEQFF

j_call: TRBJ2-7
clone_size: NA
v_call: TRBV5-8
d_call: TRBD2
cdr3_length: 17
cdr3_nt: TGTGCCAGCAGCCTCGCTTTCGGGCTAGCGGGGACCTACGAGCAGTACTTC
cdr3_aa: CASSLAFGLAGTYEQYF

j_call: TRBJ1-1
clone_size: NA
v_call: TRBV5-4
d_call: NA
cdr3_length: 15
cdr3_nt: TGTGCCAGCAGCTTGGACCCGACAGGCTTCACTGAAGCTTTCTTT
cdr3_aa: CASSLDPTGFTEAFF

j_call: TRBJ2-1
clone_size: NA
v_call: TRBV5-6
d_call: NA
cdr3_length: 15
cdr3_nt: TGTGCCAGCAGCCCCGACAGGGAGGTTTACAATGAGCAGTTCTTC
cdr3_aa: CASSPDREVYNEQFF

j_call: TRBJ1-3
clone_size: NA
v_call: TRBV7-9
d_call: NA
cdr3_length: 12
cdr3_nt: TGTCGTCCCGAGTCCTCTGGAAACACCATATATTTT
cdr3_aa: CRPESSGNTIYF

j_call: TRBJ2-1
clone_size: NA
v_call: TRBV27
d_call: TRBD2
cdr3_length: 13
cdr3_nt: TGTGCCAGCAGACTAGCGGGAATGACTGAGCAGTTCTTC
cdr3_aa: CASRLAGMTEQFF

j_call: TRBJ2-2
clone_size: few
v_call: TRBV5-1
d_call: NA
cdr3_length: 14
cdr3_nt: TGCGCCAGCAGCACCCGGCTCCGGACCGGGGAGCTGTTTTTT
cdr3_aa: CASSTRLRTGELFF

j_call: TRBJ2-1
clone_size: NA
v_call: TRBV9
d_call: NA
cdr3_length: 16
cdr3_nt: TGTGCCAGCAGCGTAGGAATGGCGGGACACTACAATGAGCAGTTCTTC
cdr3_aa: CASSVGMAGHYNEQFF

j_call: TRBJ2-5
clone_size: NA
v_call: TRBV6-5
d_call: NA
cdr3_length: 13
cdr3_nt: TGTGCCAGCAGCAACCCATCTGGAGGACCCTCGTACTTC
cdr3_aa: CASSNPSGGPSYF

j_call: TRBJ2-5
clone_size: once
v_call: TRBV7-9
d_call: TRBD2
cdr3_length: 16
cdr3_nt: TGTGCCAGCAGCTTCCGACTAGCGGGATATAAGGAGACCCAGTACTTC
cdr3_aa: CASSFRLAGYKETQYF

j_call: TRBJ2-5
clone_size: once
v_call: TRBV18
d_call: NA
cdr3_length: 14
cdr3_nt: TGTGCCAGCTCTACATCGGGACGGCAAGAGACCCAGTACTTC
cdr3_aa: CASSTSGRQETQYF

j_call: TRBJ2-4
clone_size: NA
v_call: TRBV6-5
d_call: NA
cdr3_length: 15
cdr3_nt: TGTGCCAGCAGCAGGACCGGGCTTTCGGGAAACATTCAGTACTTC
cdr3_aa: CASSRTGLSGNIQYF

j_call: TRBJ1-5
clone_size: NA
v_call: TRBV30
d_call: TRBD1
cdr3_length: 15
cdr3_nt: TGTGCCTGGAGTGTGGGGACAGTCCTCAATCAGCCCCAGCATTTT
cdr3_aa: CAWSVGTVLNQPQHF

j_call: TRBJ1-2
clone_size: few
v_call: TRBV7-9
d_call: TRBD1
cdr3_length: 15
cdr3_nt: TGTGCCAGCAGCTTAGAGACAGGGACAAGCGATGGCTACACCTTC
cdr3_aa: CASSLETGTSDGYTF

j_call: TRBJ2-7
clone_size: once
v_call: TRBV7-9
d_call: TRBD1
cdr3_length: 15
cdr3_nt: TGTGCCAGCAGCCCAAAAGGGTTACAGGGGTACGAGCAGTACTTC
cdr3_aa: CASSPKGLQGYEQYF

j_call: TRBJ2-2
clone_size: once
v_call: TRBV7-9
d_call: NA
cdr3_length: 12
cdr3_nt: TGTGCCAGCAGCATAGGGACCGGGGAGCTGTTTTTT
cdr3_aa: CASSIGTGELFF

j_call: TRBJ2-1
clone_size: NA
v_call: TRBV9
d_call: NA
cdr3_length: 16
cdr3_nt: TGTGCCAGCAGCGTAGCTGGAACCCACTCCTACAATGAGCAGTTCTTC
cdr3_aa: CASSVAGTHSYNEQFF

j_call: TRBJ2-7
clone_size: once
v_call: TRBV4-1
d_call: NA
cdr3_length: 12
cdr3_nt: TGCGCCAGCAGCCCCAATTCCTACGAGCAGTACTTC
cdr3_aa: CASSPNSYEQYF